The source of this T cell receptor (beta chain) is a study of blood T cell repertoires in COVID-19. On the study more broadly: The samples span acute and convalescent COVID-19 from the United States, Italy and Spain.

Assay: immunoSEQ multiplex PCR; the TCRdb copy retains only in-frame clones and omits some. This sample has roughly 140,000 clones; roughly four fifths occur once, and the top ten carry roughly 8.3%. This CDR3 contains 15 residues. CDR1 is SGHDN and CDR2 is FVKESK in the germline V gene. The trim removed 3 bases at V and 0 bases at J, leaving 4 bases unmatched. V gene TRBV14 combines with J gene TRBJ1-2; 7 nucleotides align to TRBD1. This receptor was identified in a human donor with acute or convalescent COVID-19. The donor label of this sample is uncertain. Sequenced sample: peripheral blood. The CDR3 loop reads CASSQETGSNYGYTF. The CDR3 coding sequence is TGTGCCAGCAGCCAGGAGACAGGGTCTAACTATGGCTACACCTTC.